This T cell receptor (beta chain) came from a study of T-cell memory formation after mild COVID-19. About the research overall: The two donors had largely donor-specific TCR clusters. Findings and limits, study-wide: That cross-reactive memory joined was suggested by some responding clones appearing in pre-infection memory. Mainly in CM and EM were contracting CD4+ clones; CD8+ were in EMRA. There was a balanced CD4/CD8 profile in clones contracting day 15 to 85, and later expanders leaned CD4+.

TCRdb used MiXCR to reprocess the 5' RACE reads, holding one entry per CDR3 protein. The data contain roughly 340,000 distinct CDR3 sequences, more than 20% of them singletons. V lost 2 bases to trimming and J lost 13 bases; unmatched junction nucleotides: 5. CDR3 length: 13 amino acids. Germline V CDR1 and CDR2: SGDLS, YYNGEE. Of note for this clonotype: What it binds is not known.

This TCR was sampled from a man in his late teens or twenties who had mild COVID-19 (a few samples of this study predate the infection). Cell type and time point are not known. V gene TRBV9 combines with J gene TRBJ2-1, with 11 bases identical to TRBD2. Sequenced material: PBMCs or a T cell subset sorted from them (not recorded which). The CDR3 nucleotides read TGTGCCAGCAGCGTTACTAGCGGGGGCCTCCAGTTCTTC. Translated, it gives CASSVTSGGLQFF.